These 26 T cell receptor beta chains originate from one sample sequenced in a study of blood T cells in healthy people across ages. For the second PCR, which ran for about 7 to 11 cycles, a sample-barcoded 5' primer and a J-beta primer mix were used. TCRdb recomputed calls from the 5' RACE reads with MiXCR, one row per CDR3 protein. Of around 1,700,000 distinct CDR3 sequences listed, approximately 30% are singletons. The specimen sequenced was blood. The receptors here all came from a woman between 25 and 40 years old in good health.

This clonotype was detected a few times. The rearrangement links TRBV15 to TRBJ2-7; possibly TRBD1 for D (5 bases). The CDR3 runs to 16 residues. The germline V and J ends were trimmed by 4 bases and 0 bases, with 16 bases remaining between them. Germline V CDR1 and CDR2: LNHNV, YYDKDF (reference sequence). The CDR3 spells CATSTRQGSPSYEQYF. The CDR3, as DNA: TGTGCCACCAGCACGAGGCAGGGTAGCCCCTCCTACGAGCAGTACTTC.

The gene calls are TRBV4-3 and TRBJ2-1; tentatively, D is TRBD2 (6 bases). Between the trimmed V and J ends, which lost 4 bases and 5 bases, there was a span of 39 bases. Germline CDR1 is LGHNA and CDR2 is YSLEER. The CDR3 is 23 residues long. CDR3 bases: TGCGCCAGCAGCCTACCGGGACTCAAGGGGAGACTGGCTAGTCCCGAGAGGCACAATGAGCAGTTCTTC. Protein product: CASSLPGLKGRLASPERHNEQFF.

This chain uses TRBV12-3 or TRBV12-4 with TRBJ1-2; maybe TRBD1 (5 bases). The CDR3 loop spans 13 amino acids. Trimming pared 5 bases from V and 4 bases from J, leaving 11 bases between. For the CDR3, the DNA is TGTGCCAGCAGTCGAGGGGCGGTCTATGGCTACACCTTC. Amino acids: CASSRGAVYGYTF.

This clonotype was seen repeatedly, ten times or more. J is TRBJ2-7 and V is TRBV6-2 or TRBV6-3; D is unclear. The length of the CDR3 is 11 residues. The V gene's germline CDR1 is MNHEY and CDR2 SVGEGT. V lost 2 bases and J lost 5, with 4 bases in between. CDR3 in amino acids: CASSYRDEQYF. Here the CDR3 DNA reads TGTGCCAGCAGTTACAGGGACGAGCAGTACTTC.

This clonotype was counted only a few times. DNA of the CDR3: TGTGCCAGCAGTTATGTTGGCGGGAGTGTAGAGACCCAGTACTTC. It is translated as CASSYVGGSVETQYF. This chain uses TRBV6-2 or TRBV6-3 with TRBJ2-5; 7 bases map to TRBD2. The trim removed 3 bases at V and 4 bases at J, leaving 8 bases unmatched. This CDR3 spans 15 amino acids. The germline V gene has CDR1 MNHEY and CDR2 SVGEGT.

The CDR3 DNA sequence: TGCAGTGCTACAGGAGCGGTAGTAGTCTACAATGAGCAGTTCTTC. Its translation is CSATGAVVVYNEQFF. V gene TRBV20-1 combines with J gene TRBJ2-1; TRBD2 is a possible D gene (5 bases). V lost 4 bases and J 3 bases, leaving 16 bases between the germline ends. This CDR3 spans 15 amino acids. Germline CDR1 reads DFQATT; CDR2 reads SNEGSKA (reference sequence).

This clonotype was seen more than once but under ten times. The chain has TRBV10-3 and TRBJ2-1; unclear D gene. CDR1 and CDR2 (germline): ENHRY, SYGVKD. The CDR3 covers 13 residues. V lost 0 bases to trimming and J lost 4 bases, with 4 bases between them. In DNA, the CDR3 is TGTGCCATCAGTGAGTCTCGGTACAATGAGCAGTTCTTC. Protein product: CAISESRYNEQFF.

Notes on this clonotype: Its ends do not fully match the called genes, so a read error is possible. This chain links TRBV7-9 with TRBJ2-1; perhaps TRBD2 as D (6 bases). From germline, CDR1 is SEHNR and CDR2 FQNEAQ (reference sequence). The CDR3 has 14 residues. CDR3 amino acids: CVSSLGDSYSEQFF. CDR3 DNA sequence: TGTGTCAGCAGCTTAGGGGACTCCTACAGTGAGCAGTTCTTC.

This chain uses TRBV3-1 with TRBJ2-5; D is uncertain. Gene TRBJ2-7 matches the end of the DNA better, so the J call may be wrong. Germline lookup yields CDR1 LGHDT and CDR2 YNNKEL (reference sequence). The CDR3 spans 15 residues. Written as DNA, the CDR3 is TGTGCCAGCAGCCAAGATTATAATAGCCGGTACGAGCAGTACTTC. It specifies CASSQDYNSRYEQYF.

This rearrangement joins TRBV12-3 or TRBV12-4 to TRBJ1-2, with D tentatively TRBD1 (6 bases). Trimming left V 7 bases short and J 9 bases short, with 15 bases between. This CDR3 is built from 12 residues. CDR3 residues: CASNQQGGSYTF. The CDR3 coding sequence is TGTGCCAGCAACCAACAGGGCGGGAGCTACACCTTC.

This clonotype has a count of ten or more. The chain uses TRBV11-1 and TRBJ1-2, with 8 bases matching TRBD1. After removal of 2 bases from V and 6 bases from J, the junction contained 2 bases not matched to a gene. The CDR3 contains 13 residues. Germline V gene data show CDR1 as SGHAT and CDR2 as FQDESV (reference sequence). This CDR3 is CASSLQGAHGYTF. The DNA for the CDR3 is TGTGCCAGCAGCTTACAGGGGGCGCATGGCTACACCTTC.

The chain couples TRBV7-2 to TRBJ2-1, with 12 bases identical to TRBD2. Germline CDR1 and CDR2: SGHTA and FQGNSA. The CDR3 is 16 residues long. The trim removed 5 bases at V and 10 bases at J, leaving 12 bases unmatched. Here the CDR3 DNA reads TGTGCCAGCAGCAGGTGGACTAGCGGGAAGAACTACGAGCAGTTCTTC. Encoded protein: CASSRWTSGKNYEQFF.

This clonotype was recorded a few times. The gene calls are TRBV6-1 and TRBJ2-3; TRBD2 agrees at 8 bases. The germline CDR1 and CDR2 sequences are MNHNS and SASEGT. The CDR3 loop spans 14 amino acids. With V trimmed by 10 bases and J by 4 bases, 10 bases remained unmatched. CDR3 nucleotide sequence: TGTGCCATCAGAAAAGCGGGAGTGGCAGATACGCAGTATTTT. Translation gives CAIRKAGVADTQYF.

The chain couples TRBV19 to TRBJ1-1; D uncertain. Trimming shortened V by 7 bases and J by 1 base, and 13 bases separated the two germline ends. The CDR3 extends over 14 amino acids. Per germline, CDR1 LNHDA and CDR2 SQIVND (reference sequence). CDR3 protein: CASMGRARNTEAFF. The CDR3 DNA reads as TGTGCCAGTATGGGGAGGGCTAGGAACACTGAAGCTTTCTTT.

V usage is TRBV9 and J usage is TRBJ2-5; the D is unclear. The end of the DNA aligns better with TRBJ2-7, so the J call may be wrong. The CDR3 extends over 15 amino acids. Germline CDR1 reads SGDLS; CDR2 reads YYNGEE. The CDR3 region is CASSVGDTLTCEQYF. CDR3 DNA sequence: TGTGCCAGCAGCGTAGGTGACACCCTTACCTGCGAGCAGTACTTC.

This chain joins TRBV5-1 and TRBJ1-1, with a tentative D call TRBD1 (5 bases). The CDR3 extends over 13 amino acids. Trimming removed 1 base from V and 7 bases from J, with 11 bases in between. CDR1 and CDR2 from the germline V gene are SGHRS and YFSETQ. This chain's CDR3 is CASSLKGRREAFF. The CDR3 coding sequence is TGCGCCAGCAGCTTGAAGGGACGACGTGAAGCTTTCTTT.

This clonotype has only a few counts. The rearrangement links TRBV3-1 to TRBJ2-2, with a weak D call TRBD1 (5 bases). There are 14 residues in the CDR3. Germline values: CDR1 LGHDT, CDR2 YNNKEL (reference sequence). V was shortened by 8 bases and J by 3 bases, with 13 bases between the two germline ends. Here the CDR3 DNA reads TGTGCCAGCGAACCGGACATAGACACCGGGGAGCTGTTTTTT. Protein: CASEPDIDTGELFF.

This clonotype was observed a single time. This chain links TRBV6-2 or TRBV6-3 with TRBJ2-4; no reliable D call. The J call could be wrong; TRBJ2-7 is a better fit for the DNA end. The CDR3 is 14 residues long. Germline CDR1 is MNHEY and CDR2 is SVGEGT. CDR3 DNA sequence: TGTGCCAGCAGTTCCCCTTTCGGCGTATACGAGCAGTACTTC. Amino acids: CASSSPFGVYEQYF.

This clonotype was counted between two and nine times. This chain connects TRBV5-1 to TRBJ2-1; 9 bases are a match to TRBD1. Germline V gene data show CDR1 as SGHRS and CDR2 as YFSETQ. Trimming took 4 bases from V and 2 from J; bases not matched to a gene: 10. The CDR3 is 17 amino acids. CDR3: CASSGGQGRPTYNEQFF. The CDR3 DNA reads TGCGCCAGCAGCGGCGGACAGGGGCGACCAACCTACAATGAGCAGTTCTTC.

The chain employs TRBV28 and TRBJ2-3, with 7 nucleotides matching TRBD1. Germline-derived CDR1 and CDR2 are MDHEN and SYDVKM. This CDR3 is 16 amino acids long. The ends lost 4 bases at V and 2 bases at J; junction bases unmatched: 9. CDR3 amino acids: CASSSIGTALTDTQYF. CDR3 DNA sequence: TGTGCCAGCAGTTCAATCGGGACAGCACTCACAGATACGCAGTATTTT.

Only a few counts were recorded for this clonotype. The CDR3 region is CASSFSGVGGYTF. Written as DNA, the CDR3 is TGTGCCAGCAGTTTTTCGGGGGTGGGAGGCTACACCTTC. The J gene is TRBJ1-2, the V gene TRBV12-3 or TRBV12-4; a weak D match, TRBD1 (5 bases). This CDR3 is built from 13 residues. V was clipped by 3 bases and J by 8 bases, with 13 bases between them.

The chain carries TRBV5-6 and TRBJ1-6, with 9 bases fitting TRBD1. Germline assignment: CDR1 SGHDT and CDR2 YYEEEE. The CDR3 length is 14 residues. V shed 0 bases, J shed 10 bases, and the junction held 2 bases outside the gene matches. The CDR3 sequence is CASSLGDRASPLHF. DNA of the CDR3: TGTGCCAGCAGCTTGGGGGACAGGGCCTCACCCCTCCACTTT.

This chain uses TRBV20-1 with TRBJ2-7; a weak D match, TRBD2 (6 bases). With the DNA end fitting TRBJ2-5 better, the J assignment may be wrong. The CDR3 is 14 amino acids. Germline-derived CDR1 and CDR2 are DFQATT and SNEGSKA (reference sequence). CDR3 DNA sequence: TGCAGTGCCCCGCCAGCGGGTGCCGTAGAGACCCAGTACTTC. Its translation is CSAPPAGAVETQYF.

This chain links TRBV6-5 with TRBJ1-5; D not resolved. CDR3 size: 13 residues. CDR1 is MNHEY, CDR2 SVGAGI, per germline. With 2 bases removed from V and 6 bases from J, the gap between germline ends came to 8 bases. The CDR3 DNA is TGTGCCAGCAGTTACGGGGAGGGTCAGCCCCAGCATTTT. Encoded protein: CASSYGEGQPQHF.

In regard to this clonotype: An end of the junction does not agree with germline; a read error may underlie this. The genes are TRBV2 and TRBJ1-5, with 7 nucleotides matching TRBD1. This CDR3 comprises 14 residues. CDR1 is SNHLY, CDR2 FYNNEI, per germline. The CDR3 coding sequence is TGTGCCAGCAAACAGGGGAATAGCAATCAGCCCCGGCATTTT. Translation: CASKQGNSNQPRHF.

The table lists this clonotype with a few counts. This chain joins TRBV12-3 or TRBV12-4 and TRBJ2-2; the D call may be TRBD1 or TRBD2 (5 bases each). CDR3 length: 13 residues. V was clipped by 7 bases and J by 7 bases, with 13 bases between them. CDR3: CASKGDAGGELFF. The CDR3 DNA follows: TGTGCCAGCAAAGGGGACGCGGGCGGGGAGCTGTTTTTT.